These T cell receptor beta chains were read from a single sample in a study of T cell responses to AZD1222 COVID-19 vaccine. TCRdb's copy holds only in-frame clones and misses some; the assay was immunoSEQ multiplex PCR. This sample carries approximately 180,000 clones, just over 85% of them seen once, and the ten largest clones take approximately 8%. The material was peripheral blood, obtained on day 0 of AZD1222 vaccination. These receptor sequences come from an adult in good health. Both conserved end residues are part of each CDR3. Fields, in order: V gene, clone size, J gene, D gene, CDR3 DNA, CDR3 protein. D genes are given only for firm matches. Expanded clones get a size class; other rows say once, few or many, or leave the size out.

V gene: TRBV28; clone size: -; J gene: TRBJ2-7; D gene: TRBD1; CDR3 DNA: TGTGCCAGCCGCTTTGGGCAGGGGGAGTACTTC; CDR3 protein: CASRFGQGEYF
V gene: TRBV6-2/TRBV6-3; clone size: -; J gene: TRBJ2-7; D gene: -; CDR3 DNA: TGTGCCAGCAGCCGCGGAGGCGAGCAGTACTTC; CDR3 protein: CASSRGGEQYF
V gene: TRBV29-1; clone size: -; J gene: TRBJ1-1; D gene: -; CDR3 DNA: TGCAGCGTTGGTACGAACACTGAAGCTTTCTTT; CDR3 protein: CSVGTNTEAFF
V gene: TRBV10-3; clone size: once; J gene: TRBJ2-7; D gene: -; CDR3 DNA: TGTGCCATCAGTGGGGGCAGGGACTACGAGCAGTACTTC; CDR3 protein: CAISGGRDYEQYF
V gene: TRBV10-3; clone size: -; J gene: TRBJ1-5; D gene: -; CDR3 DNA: TGTGCCTCCAGAGGGGCTTCGGGGGGTCAGCCCCAGCATTTT; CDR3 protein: CASRGASGGQPQHF
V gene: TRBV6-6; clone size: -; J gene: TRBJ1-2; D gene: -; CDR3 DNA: TGTGCCAGCAGTTACTCGGGGACCCAGGGTGTGGGTGGCTACACCTTC; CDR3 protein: CASSYSGTQGVGGYTF
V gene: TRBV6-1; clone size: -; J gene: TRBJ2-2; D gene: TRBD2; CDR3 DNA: TGTGCCAGCAGTGGCGGACTAGCGGGAAGCGCGAACACCGGGGAGCTGTTTTTT; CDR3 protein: CASSGGLAGSANTGELFF
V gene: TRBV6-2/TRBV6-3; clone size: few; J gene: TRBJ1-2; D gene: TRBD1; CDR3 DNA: TGTGCCAGCAGTTCCGCAGGGGGCGCGGATGGCTACACCTTC; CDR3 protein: CASSSAGGADGYTF
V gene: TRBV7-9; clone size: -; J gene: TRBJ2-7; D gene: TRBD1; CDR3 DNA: TGTGCCAGCAGCTTACGGGACAGGGGAGACGAGCAGTACTTC; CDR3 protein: CASSLRDRGDEQYF
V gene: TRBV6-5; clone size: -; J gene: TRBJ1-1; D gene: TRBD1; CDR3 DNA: TGTGCCAGCTCAAAAGACAGGGATACTGAAGCTTTCTTT; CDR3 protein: CASSKDRDTEAFF
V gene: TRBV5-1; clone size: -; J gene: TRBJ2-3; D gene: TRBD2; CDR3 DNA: TGCGCCAGCAGCTTTCGGACCGGGACTAGCTCAGATACGCAGTATTTT; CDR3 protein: CASSFRTGTSSDTQYF
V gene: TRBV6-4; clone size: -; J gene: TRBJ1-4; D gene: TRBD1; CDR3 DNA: TGTGCCAGCAGTGACAGGGGGCGCCGGGGAAATGAAAAACTGTTTTTT; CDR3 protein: CASSDRGRRGNEKLFF
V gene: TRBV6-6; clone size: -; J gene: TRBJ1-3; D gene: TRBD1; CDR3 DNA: TGTGCCAGCAGCCCGACAGGGGTTTTAAACACCATATATTTT; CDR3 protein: CASSPTGVLNTIYF
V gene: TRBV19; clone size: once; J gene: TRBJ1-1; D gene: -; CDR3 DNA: TGTGCCAGTAGTATACGCAGGTCTGAAGCTTTCTTT; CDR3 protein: CASSIRRSEAFF
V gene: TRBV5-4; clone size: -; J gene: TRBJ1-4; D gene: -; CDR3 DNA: TGTGCCAGCAGCTTGGGGGACGGCGGTAGGGTGGAACTGTTTTTT; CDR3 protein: CASSLGDGGRVELFF
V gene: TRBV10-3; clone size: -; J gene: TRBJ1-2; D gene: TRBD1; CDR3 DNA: TGTGCCATCACCAGACAGGGGCCAAACTATGGCTACACCTTC; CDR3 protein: CAITRQGPNYGYTF
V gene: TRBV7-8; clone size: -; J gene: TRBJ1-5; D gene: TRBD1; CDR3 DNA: TGTGCCAGCAGCACCGGACAGGGGGCTGATCAGCCCCAGCATTTT; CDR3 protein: CASSTGQGADQPQHF
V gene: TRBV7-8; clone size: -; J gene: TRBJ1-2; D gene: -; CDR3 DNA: TGTGCCAGCAGCCCCGACAGGACACCGCCCAGGATGGGCTACACCTTC; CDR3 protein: CASSPDRTPPRMGYTF
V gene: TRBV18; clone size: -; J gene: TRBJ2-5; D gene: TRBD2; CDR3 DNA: TGTGCCAGCTCGCTGGGACTAGATCGGGAGACCCAGTACTTC; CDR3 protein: CASSLGLDRETQYF
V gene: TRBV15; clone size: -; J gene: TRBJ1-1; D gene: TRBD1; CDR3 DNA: TGTGCCACCAGCAGAGGGGACAGCTACACTGAAGCTTTCTTT; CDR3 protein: CATSRGDSYTEAFF
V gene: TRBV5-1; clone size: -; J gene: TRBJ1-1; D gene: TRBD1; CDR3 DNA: TGCGCCAGCAGCCAGGGACAGGGGGCAGTGAACACTGAAGCTTTCTTT; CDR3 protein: CASSQGQGAVNTEAFF
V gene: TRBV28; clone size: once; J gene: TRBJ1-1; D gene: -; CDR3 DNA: TGTGCCAGCAGTTCCCACAGGGATGAAGCTTTCTTT; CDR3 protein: CASSSHRDEAFF
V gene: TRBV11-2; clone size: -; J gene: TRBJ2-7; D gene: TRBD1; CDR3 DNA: TGTGCCAGCAGCCGACCGGGACAGATTTACGAGCAGTACTTC; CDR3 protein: CASSRPGQIYEQYF
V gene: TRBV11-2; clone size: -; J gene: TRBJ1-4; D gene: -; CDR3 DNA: TGTGCCAGCAGCGTATTCAGGGGTTCTGAAAAACTGTTTTTT; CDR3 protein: CASSVFRGSEKLFF
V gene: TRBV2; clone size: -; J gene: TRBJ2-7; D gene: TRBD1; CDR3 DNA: TGTGCCAGCAGCGAGGGACAGGGCACTTACTACGAGCAGTACTTC; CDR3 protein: CASSEGQGTYYEQYF
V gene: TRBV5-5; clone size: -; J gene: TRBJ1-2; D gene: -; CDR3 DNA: TGTGCCAGCAGCTTGAGGCAGAACTATGGCTACACCTTC; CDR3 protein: CASSLRQNYGYTF
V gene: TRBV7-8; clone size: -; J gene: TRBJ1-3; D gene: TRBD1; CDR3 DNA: TGTGCCAGCAGCTCCTACAGGGACAGGGGAAACACCATATATTTT; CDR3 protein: CASSSYRDRGNTIYF
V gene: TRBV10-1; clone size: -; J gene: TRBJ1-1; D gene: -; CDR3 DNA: TGCGCCAGCAGTCCGTCCGGGGAGGGAAAAGCTTTCTTT; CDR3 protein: CASSPSGEGKAFF
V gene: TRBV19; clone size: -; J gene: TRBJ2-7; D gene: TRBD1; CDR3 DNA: TGTGCCAGTAGTGAAAAGGGGTCGGGACAGGGGGCCTACGAGCAGTACTTC; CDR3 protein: CASSEKGSGQGAYEQYF
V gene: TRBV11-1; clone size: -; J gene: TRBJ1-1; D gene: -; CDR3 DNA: TGTGCCAGCAGCTTAGCGCTCACTGAAGCTTTCTTT; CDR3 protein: CASSLALTEAFF
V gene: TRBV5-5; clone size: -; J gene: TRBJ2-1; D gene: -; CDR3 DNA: TGTGCCAGCAGCCATCAGGGACGGAGCTCCTACAATGAGCAGTTCTTC; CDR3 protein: CASSHQGRSSYNEQFF
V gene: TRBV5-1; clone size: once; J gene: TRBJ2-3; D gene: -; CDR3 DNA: TGCGCCAGCAGTGAGCAGGGCGCAGATACGCAGTATTTT; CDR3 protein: CASSEQGADTQYF
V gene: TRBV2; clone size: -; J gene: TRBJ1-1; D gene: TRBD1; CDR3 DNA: TGTGCCAGCAGTCCGGGGACAGGGAGTTTAACTGAAGCTTTCTTT; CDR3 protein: CASSPGTGSLTEAFF
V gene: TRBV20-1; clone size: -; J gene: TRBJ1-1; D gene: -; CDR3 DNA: TGCAGTGCTAGTGGGGCAGTAGGGGGCACTGAAGCTTTCTTT; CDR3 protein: CSASGAVGGTEAFF
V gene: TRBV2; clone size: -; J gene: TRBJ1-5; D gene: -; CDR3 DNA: TGTGCCAGCAGTGAAGCAAGGGGCCTGCCCCAGCATTTT; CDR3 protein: CASSEARGLPQHF
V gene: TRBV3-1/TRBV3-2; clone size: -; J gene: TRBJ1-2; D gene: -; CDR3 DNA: TGTGCCAGCAGCCAAGATGGAGGAGGGGGGCCGTATGGCTACACCTTC; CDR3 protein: CASSQDGGGGPYGYTF
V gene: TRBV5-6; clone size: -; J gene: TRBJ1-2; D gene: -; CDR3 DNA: TGTGCCAGCAGCTTGGCCGCGCGAAGGGGATACTATGGCTACACCTTC; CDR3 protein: CASSLAARRGYYGYTF
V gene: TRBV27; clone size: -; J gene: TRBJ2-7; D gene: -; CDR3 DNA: TGTGCCAGCAGTAAGGGGGTGACCTACGAGCAGTACTTC; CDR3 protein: CASSKGVTYEQYF
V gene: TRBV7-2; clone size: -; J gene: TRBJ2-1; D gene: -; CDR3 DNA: TGTGCCAGCAGCTTCGACCCGCCTCGGCCGAGCGTGCACAATGAGCAGTTCTTC; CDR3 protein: CASSFDPPRPSVHNEQFF
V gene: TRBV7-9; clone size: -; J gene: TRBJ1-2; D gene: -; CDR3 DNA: TGTGCCAGCAGCCCATTCCGGGACCCAGGGAACTATGGCTACACCTTC; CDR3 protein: CASSPFRDPGNYGYTF
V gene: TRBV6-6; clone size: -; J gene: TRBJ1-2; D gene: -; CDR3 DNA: TGTGCCAGCAGGGCACAAGGGGCGGGCTATGGCTACACCTTC; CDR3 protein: CASRAQGAGYGYTF
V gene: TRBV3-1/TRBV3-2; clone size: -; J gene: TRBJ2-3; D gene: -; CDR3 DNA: TGTGCCAGCAGCCCGAACCCTAGTACAGATACGCAGTATTTT; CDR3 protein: CASSPNPSTDTQYF
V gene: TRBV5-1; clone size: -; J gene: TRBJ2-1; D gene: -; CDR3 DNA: TGCGCCAGCAGCCCAAAGGACTTACACAATGAGCAGTTCTTC; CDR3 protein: CASSPKDLHNEQFF
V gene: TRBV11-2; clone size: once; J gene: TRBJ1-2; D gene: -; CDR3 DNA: TGTGCCAGCAGCTTAAGGCCCAGTTTCGGCTATGGCTACACCTTC; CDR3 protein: CASSLRPSFGYGYTF
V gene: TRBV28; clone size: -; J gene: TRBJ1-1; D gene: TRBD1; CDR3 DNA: TGTGCCAGCAGTTTATGGGCGCAGGGGGGTGAAGCTTTCTTT; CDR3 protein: CASSLWAQGGEAFF
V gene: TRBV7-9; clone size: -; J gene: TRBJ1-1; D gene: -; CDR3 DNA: TGTGCCAGCAGCGAGCGGGACACTGAAGCTTTCTTT; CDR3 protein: CASSERDTEAFF
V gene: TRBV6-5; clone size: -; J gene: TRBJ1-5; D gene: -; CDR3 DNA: TGTGCCAGCAACCCCGACGGGGAATTACGGCCCCAGCATTTT; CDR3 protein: CASNPDGELRPQHF
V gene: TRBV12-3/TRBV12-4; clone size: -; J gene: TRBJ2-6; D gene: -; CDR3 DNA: TGTGCCAGCAGGCCCTCTGGGGCCAACGTCCTGACTTTC; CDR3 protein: CASRPSGANVLTF
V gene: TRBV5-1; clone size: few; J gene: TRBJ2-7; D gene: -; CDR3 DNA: TGCGCCAGCAGCTTGTCGGGGGCATTTTTCTACGAGCAGTACTTC; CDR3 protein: CASSLSGAFFYEQYF
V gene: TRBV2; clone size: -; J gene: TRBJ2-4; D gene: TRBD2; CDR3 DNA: TGTGCCAGCAGTGACCTAGCGGGGGAGGTAGCCAAAAACATTCAGTACTTC; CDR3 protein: CASSDLAGEVAKNIQYF
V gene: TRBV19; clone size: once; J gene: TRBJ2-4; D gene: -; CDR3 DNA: TGTGCCAGTAGTATGACAGATGTAGCCAAAAACATTCAGTACTTC; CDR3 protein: CASSMTDVAKNIQYF
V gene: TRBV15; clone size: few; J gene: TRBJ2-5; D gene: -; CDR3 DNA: TGTGCCACCAGCAGCACCACCTGGTACCAAGAGACCCAGTACTTC; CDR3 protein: CATSSTTWYQETQYF
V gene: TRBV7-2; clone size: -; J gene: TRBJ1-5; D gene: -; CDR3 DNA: TGTGCCAGCAGCTTAGAGGGGGGCCCTCATCAGCCCCAGCATTTT; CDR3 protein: CASSLEGGPHQPQHF
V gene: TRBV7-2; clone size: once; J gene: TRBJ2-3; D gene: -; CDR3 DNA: TGTGCCAGCAGCTTAGGGTTCGGGGGTGGGGCAGATACGCAGTATTTT; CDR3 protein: CASSLGFGGGADTQYF
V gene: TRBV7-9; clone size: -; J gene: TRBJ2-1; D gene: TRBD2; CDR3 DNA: TGTGCCAGCAGCTTAATAACTAGCGGGGGTGATGAGCAGTTCTTC; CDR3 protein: CASSLITSGGDEQFF
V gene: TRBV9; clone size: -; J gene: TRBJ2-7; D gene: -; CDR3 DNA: TGTGCCAGCAGCGTAGGCGGGTCCTACTCCTACGAGCAGTACTTC; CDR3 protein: CASSVGGSYSYEQYF
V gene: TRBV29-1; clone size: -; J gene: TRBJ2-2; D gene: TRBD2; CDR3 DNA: TGCAGCGTTGAAGATGGGACTAGAAGTGTGGACACCGGGGAGCTGTTTTTT; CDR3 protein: CSVEDGTRSVDTGELFF
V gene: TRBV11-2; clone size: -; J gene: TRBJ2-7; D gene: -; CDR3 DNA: TGTGCCAGCAGCCTCGACCGGGACCGGTTCTCTTACGAGCAGTACTTC; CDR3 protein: CASSLDRDRFSYEQYF
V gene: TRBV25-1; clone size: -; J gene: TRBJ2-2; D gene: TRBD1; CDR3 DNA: TGTGCCAGCAGCGGGGACAGGGGTACTGGGGAGCTGTTTTTT; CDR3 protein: CASSGDRGTGELFF